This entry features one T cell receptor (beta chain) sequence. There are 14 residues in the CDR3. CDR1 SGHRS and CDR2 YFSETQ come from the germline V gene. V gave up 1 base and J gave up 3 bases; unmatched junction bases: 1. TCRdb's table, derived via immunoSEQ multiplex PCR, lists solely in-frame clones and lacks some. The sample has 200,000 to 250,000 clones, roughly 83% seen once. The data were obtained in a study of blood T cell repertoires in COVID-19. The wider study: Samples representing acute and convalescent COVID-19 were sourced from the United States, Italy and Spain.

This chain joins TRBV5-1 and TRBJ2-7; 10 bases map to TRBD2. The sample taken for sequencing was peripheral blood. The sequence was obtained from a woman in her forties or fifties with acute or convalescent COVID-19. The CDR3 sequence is CASSLPSGSYEQYF. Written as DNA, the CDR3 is TGCGCCAGCAGCTTGCCTAGCGGGAGCTACGAGCAGTACTTC.